Detailed here is one T cell receptor beta chain. Its cognate antigen has yet to be identified. Base qualities are not at hand, and no much larger clone is one base apart. Library method: the immunoSEQ multiplex PCR assay. TCRdb provides this immuneACCESS table in a form limited to in-frame rearrangements. Some clones are lacking; in checked studies, under half of them reflect an unresolved V gene, and why the rest are absent is not known. The sample table lists over 950 clones, around 84% of them with a count of one. The ten largest clones capture less than 80% of the sample. Measured from the cysteine to the phenylalanine, the CDR3 is 15 residues long. Just CDR3 DNA is preserved here, 45 bases in frame from base 1. V and J lose 0 bases and 10 bases, and a span of 18 bases separates them. CDR1 and CDR2, per the germline V gene, are LGHNA and YSLEER. This sample is drawn from a study of cutaneous CD30+ T cell lymphoproliferative disorder and hepatitis E (dated 2018 in TCRdb).

Sequencing was done on a sample of skin tissue. The sequence came from a human donor with a cutaneous T cell lymphoproliferative disorder associated with hepatitis E virus. The chain was built from TRBV4-3 and TRBJ1-2; a tentative D match to TRBD1 spans 5 bases. The DNA is as follows: TGCGCCAGCAGCCAAGATCGAGACTCAGGGTCGGTCTACACCTTC. Protein translation: CASSQDRDSGSVYTF.